The 3 T cell receptor beta chains presented below share a single source sample, sequenced in a study of T cell responses to AZD1222 COVID-19 vaccine. Assay: immunoSEQ multiplex PCR; the TCRdb copy retains only in-frame clones and omits some. Here the sample spans 150,000 to 200,000 clones, around nine tenths being singletons. The specimen comprised peripheral blood, sampled on day 0 of AZD1222 vaccination. These receptors all stem from an adult in good health.

V and J are TRBV25-1 and TRBJ1-4, with D perhaps matching TRBD1 (5 bases). Germline CDR1 reads MGHDK; CDR2 reads SYGVNS. V dropped 8 bases and J dropped 7 bases, with 17 bases sitting between them. This CDR3 is built from 14 residues. The CDR3 nucleotides are TGTGCCAGCCATGGACCGGGGGGTGGTGAAAAACTGTTTTTT. It specifies CASHGPGGGEKLFF.

This chain joins TRBV7-9 and TRBJ1-2; no firm D call. V was pared by 1 base and J by 5 bases, with 17 bases between. The CDR3 totals 16 residues. CDR1 and CDR2 from the germline V gene are SEHNR and FQNEAQ (reference sequence). This CDR3 reads CASSLVQARPSYGYTF. In DNA form, the CDR3 reads TGTGCCAGCAGCTTAGTTCAGGCGCGCCCTTCTTATGGCTACACCTTC. Supplemented by reference TRBV7-9 and TRBJ1-2, the full variable domain reads DTGVSQNPRHKITKRGQNVTFRCDPISEHNRLYWYRQTLGQGPEFLTYFQNEAQLEKSRLLSDRFSAERPKGSFSTLEIQRTEQGDSAMYLCASSLVQARPSYGYTFGSGTRLTVV.

This chain joins TRBV6-5 and TRBJ2-1; 15 bases agree with TRBD2. Germline V CDR1 and CDR2: MNHEY, SVGAGI. V shed 5 bases and J 9 bases; nucleotides not matched to a gene: 5. The CDR3 consists of 15 residues. The CDR3: CASSPGLAGGSEQFF. The CDR3 region has the DNA TGTGCCAGCAGTCCTGGACTAGCGGGAGGGAGTGAGCAGTTCTTC.